This T cell receptor (beta chain) came from a study of shared clonotypes between healthy human individuals. This clone was seen more than once but under ten times. Its specificity is unknown. The study's findings and limits: Rarefaction exposed incomplete sorted-subset sequencing despite large depth. Generation probabilities of non-shared clonotypes were lower (relative to those shared by all four donors). Represented diversity (both genetic and exposure-history) was limited by the small number of donors.

Authors' methods: Because ImmunoSEQ provided only junction sequences with no quality scores, the filtering differed. Sequencing was performed with immunoSEQ multiplex PCR; in TCRdb, only in-frame clones are kept and a portion is missing. D and trimming were read from the DNA, whereas the V and J calls and clone size are those reported in that table. This sample yields about 1 million clones, of which 75% are seen a single time; about 1.5% belongs to the top ten. The CDR3 contains 14 residues. From germline, CDR1 is WSHSY and CDR2 SAAADI. Trimming removed 7 bases from V and 0 bases from J, with 13 bases in between.

This sequence was found in a man aged 18 to 29 in good health. The chain carries TRBV10-2 and TRBJ2-7, with unresolved D. Sequenced material: memory CD4+ T cells sorted from blood. Regarding subset: CD45RA-negative fraction. CDR3 residues: CASTGSSSSYEQYF. The CDR3 DNA reads TGCGCCAGCACGGGTAGCTCCAGCTCCTACGAGCAGTACTTC.